Listed below are T cell receptor beta chains from one sample, sequenced in a study. One entry per CDR3 protein, called by TCRdb with MiXCR from the 5' RACE reads. The table shows over 55,000 distinct CDR3 sequences, with under 35% occurring only once. Sequenced: tumor-infiltrating naive CD4+ T cells sorted from the breast tumor. These receptors all come from a female donor with breast cancer. CDR3s include the opening cysteine and the closing phenylalanine or tryptophan. Each record gives: V gene, clone size, D gene, J gene, CDR3 protein, CDR3 DNA. The D gene is left open where the match is weak. Clone size is not always given. Where it is, it says once, few, many or a class for expanded clones.

TRBV20-1	many	NA	TRBJ1-1	CSAHDRTGSGEAFF	TGCAGTGCCCACGACAGAACCGGGAGTGGGGAAGCTTTCTTT
TRBV28	NA	TRBD2	TRBJ2-1	CASISSGRRQFF	TGTGCCAGCATCAGTTCCGGGAGGAGACAGTTCTTC
TRBV7-2	NA	TRBD2	TRBJ2-3	CASRSGSTQYF	TGTGCCAGCAGGAGCGGGAGTACGCAGTATTTT
TRBV10-3	few	TRBD1	TRBJ2-2	CAISRNLQGAGTGELFF	TGTGCCATCAGCCGAAACTTGCAGGGGGCAGGGACCGGGGAGCTGTTTTTT
TRBV10-3	few	NA	TRBJ1-1	CAISEGVNTEAFF	TGTGCCATCAGTGAAGGGGTGAACACTGAAGCTTTCTTT
TRBV2	NA	NA	TRBJ1-1	CASRSQGSSTEAFF	TGTGCCAGCAGGTCCCAGGGCAGTTCCACTGAAGCTTTCTTT
TRBV7-2	NA	NA	TRBJ2-7	CASSPYPQLEQCF	TGTGCCAGCAGCCCATATCCTCAACTCGAGCAGTGCTTC
TRBV12-3/TRBV12-4	few	TRBD1	TRBJ1-6	CASSLTGARDSPLHF	TGTGCCAGCAGCTTGACAGGGGCGAGAGACTCACCCCTCCACTTT
TRBV7-8	few	NA	TRBJ2-7	CASSLQYEQYF	TGTGCCAGCAGCCTACAGTACGAGCAGTACTTC
TRBV27	NA	NA	TRBJ2-7	CASSFGWDSNEQYF	TGTGCCAGCAGTTTTGGGTGGGATTCTAACGAGCAGTACTTC
TRBV29-1	many	NA	TRBJ1-1	CSVLAGTVNTEAFF	TGCAGCGTTCTTGCCGGGACGGTGAACACTGAAGCTTTCTTT
TRBV9	many	NA	TRBJ1-1	CASSSRYYTEAFF	TGTGCCAGCAGCTCCCGATACTACACTGAAGCTTTCTTT
TRBV11-2	few	TRBD1	TRBJ2-2	CASSETRQGAIRGTGELFF	TGTGCCAGCAGCGAAACCAGACAGGGGGCGATTAGAGGCACCGGGGAGCTGTTTTTT
TRBV5-5	many	NA	TRBJ2-2	CASSLTGDTDTGELFF	TGTGCCAGCAGCCTCACGGGGGACACAGACACCGGGGAGCTGTTTTTT
TRBV11-2	NA	NA	TRBJ1-1	CASSHRGRRAEAFF	TGTGCCAGCAGCCACCGGGGGCGACGGGCTGAAGCTTTCTTT
TRBV5-6	NA	NA	TRBJ2-5	CASTSRGPGGWQETQYF	TGTGCCAGCACCTCTCGGGGGCCAGGAGGCTGGCAAGAGACCCAGTACTTC
TRBV19	NA	TRBD2	TRBJ2-1	CASSIHWRGRGYNEQFF	TGTGCCAGTAGTATCCACTGGCGCGGGAGGGGCTACAATGAGCAGTTCTTC
TRBV4-3	few	TRBD2	TRBJ2-5	CASSHLAGGSVETQYF	TGCGCCAGCAGCCATTTAGCGGGAGGTTCGGTCGAGACCCAGTACTTC
TRBV6-1	few	NA	TRBJ1-1	CASSEYTGNTEAFF	TGTGCCAGCAGTGAATATACAGGAAACACTGAAGCTTTCTTT
TRBV19	NA	TRBD1	TRBJ1-5	CASSIRTGSNQPQHF	TGTGCCAGTAGTATAAGGACAGGGTCCAATCAGCCCCAGCATTTT
TRBV7-2	few	NA	TRBJ2-3	CASSSAGVPTQYF	TGTGCCAGCAGCTCAGCAGGAGTTCCAACGCAGTATTTT
TRBV5-1	many	TRBD1	TRBJ2-5	CASSLAGQGAETQYF	TGCGCCAGCAGCTTGGCGGGACAGGGGGCCGAGACCCAGTACTTC
TRBV20-1	NA	TRBD2	TRBJ2-1	CSARGASGWRDEQFF	TGCAGTGCTAGGGGGGCTAGCGGGTGGAGGGATGAGCAGTTCTTC
TRBV20-1	NA	TRBD2	TRBJ2-1	CSAETSGRANEQFF	TGCAGTGCTGAGACTAGCGGGAGGGCCAATGAGCAGTTCTTC
TRBV6-1	few	NA	TRBJ1-1	CATQRLQNTEAFF	TGTGCCACACAGCGGTTACAGAACACTGAAGCTTTCTTT
TRBV5-1	few	NA	TRBJ2-2	CASSLAATTTGELFF	TGCGCCAGCAGCTTGGCCGCGACCACCACCGGGGAGCTGTTTTTT
TRBV6-1	NA	NA	TRBJ2-5	CASSEWGPGREETQYF	TGTGCCAGCAGTGAATGGGGACCAGGGCGTGAGGAGACCCAGTACTTC
TRBV7-2	many	NA	TRBJ2-4	CASSLAFGREPKNIQYF	TGTGCCAGCAGCTTAGCGTTTGGCAGGGAACCCAAAAACATTCAGTACTTC
TRBV5-4	NA	TRBD2	TRBJ2-3	CASSTRGGTDTQYF	TGTGCCAGCAGCACCCGGGGGGGCACAGATACGCAGTATTTT
TRBV7-2	many	NA	TRBJ1-1	CASSLWETTEAFF	TGTGCCAGCAGCTTATGGGAAACCACTGAAGCTTTCTTT
TRBV7-9	NA	NA	TRBJ2-3	CASSSQLLDTQYF	TGTGCCAGCAGCTCCCAATTGTTAGATACGCAGTATTTT
TRBV6-5	NA	TRBD2	TRBJ2-7	CASSRGLVYEQYF	TGTGCCAGCAGTCGTGGACTAGTTTACGAGCAGTACTTC
TRBV6-5	NA	NA	TRBJ2-7	CASSYSGGAHGEQYF	TGTGCCAGCAGTTACTCGGGGGGGGCCCATGGCGAGCAGTACTTC
TRBV12-3/TRBV12-4	NA	NA	TRBJ2-3	CASSLVGTTTDTQYF	TGTGCCAGCAGTTTAGTCGGGACAACCACAGATACGCAGTATTTT
TRBV4-2	medium-sized	NA	TRBJ2-3	CASSQGQPSTDTQYF	TGTGCCAGCAGCCAAGGACAACCTAGCACAGATACGCAGTATTTT
TRBV7-8	NA	NA	TRBJ2-4	CASSPPRRASNIQYF	TGTGCCAGCAGCCCTCCTCGCCGGGCCTCAAACATTCAGTACTTC
TRBV20-1	NA	TRBD1	TRBJ2-7	CSAGTEKVYEQYF	TGCAGTGCCGGGACAGAAAAAGTCTACGAGCAGTACTTC
TRBV25-1	few	TRBD1	TRBJ2-1	CASSDSGTGDRHDEQFF	TGTGCCAGCAGTGATTCAGGGACAGGGGATCGGCACGATGAGCAGTTCTTC
TRBV14	few	TRBD1	TRBJ1-3	CASSRDSFGNTIYF	TGTGCCAGCAGCCGGGACAGCTTTGGAAACACCATATATTTT
TRBV10-1	many	NA	TRBJ1-5	CASSESPDQPQHF	TGCGCCAGCAGTGAGTCTCCAGATCAGCCCCAGCATTTT
TRBV12-3/TRBV12-4	NA	TRBD1	TRBJ2-6	CASRGLQGESGANVLTF	TGTGCCAGCAGGGGATTACAGGGGGAATCTGGGGCCAACGTCCTGACTTTC
TRBV4-1	few	NA	TRBJ2-3	CASSQGGGWGADTQYF	TGCGCCAGCAGCCAAGGTGGGGGATGGGGCGCAGATACGCAGTATTTT
TRBV12-3/TRBV12-4	few	TRBD1	TRBJ1-4	CASSPRQGGEKLFF	TGTGCCAGCAGTCCACGACAGGGAGGAGAAAAACTGTTTTTT
TRBV20-1	few	TRBD2	TRBJ2-3	CSATPFLAGDLTDTQYF	TGCAGTGCAACCCCTTTCCTAGCGGGAGACCTCACAGATACGCAGTATTTT
TRBV5-1	NA	TRBD1	TRBJ1-3	CASSPLDRAISGNTIYF	TGCGCCAGCAGCCCCCTTGACAGGGCCATCTCTGGAAACACCATATATTTT
TRBV5-1	NA	NA	TRBJ2-3	CASSLTTGTGPDTQYF	TGCGCCAGCAGCTTGACCACGGGGACCGGCCCAGATACGCAGTATTTT